These T cell receptor beta chains were read from a single sample in a study of cytomegalovirus exposure and HLA in healthy donors. Repertoires were generated with immunoSEQ multiplex PCR, while TCRdb's copy carries only in-frame clones and drops some. Of tens of thousands of clones listed, 60% to 85% are singletons. The sample consisted of PBMCs. These receptors all stem from a woman aged 40 to 50 in good health and CMV-seropositive. Both conserved end residues are part of each CDR3. The order of the fields is D gene, J gene, clone size, V gene, CDR3 DNA, CDR3 protein. D genes are given only for firm matches. Some rows mark clone size as missing; the rest say once, few, many or name a class of expanded clone.

- | TRBJ1-5 | - | TRBV19 | TGTGCCAGTAGTTTCGGCAATCAGCCCCAGCATTTT | CASSFGNQPQHF
- | TRBJ2-1 | - | TRBV5-8 | TGTGCCAGCAGCTCGACAGTAAACAATGAGCAGTTCTTC | CASSSTVNNEQFF
TRBD1 | TRBJ1-2 | few | TRBV4-1 | TGCGCCAGCAGCCACCGACAGGGGGGGGACTATGGCTACACCTTC | CASSHRQGGDYGYTF
TRBD1 | TRBJ2-3 | - | TRBV6-5 | TGTGCCAGCAGTTACTCGAGGGGACAGGGATCAGATACGCAGTATTTT | CASSYSRGQGSDTQYF
- | TRBJ2-2 | - | TRBV7-2 | TGTGCCAGTCGGGGGTCGAGCACCGGGGAGCTGTTTTTT | CASRGSSTGELFF
TRBD1 | TRBJ1-1 | - | TRBV4-2 | TGTGCCAGCAGCCAAGAGTTCACAGGGGGCGCCACTGAAGCTTTCTTT | CASSQEFTGGATEAFF
- | TRBJ1-6 | - | TRBV9 | TGTGCCAGCAGCACTTCGTCGGTCCCGAATAATTCACCCCTCCACTTT | CASSTSSVPNNSPLHF
TRBD2 | TRBJ2-7 | once | TRBV19 | TGTGCCAGTAGTAAGGCGGGGGGTCAATCCAAAGTCGAGCAGTACTTC | CASSKAGGQSKVEQYF
TRBD2 | TRBJ2-1 | - | TRBV10-1 | TGCGCCAGCTCCCTGACTAGCGGGGGGAATGAGCAGTTCTTC | CASSLTSGGNEQFF
TRBD2 | TRBJ2-5 | - | TRBV19 | TGTGCCAGTAATCGCGGGGGTCCCGGAGAGACCCAGTACTTC | CASNRGGPGETQYF
- | TRBJ1-1 | - | TRBV19 | TGTGCCAGTAGCTTCGAAGGGGACACTGAAGCTTTCTTT | CASSFEGDTEAFF
TRBD1 | TRBJ2-2 | once | TRBV7-2 | TGTGCCAGCAGCCGGCGACAGGGGAACACCGGGGAGCTGTTTTTT | CASSRRQGNTGELFF
- | TRBJ1-3 | - | TRBV5-1 | TGCGCCAGCAGCTTGGCATCAGGGGCTGGAAACACCATATATTTT | CASSLASGAGNTIYF
- | TRBJ1-1 | - | TRBV10-2 | TGCGCCAGCAGTGAACAGGTTCTCCCGAACACTGAAGCTTTCTTT | CASSEQVLPNTEAFF
TRBD1 | TRBJ2-1 | - | TRBV6-1 | TGTTCGACCTCCGGGACAGACTTCTTC | CSTSGTDFF
TRBD1 | TRBJ1-5 | - | TRBV6-1 | TGTGCCAGCAGGTACGACGGACAGGGGAATCAGCCCCAGCATTTT | CASRYDGQGNQPQHF
TRBD1 | TRBJ2-1 | - | TRBV6-1 | TGTGCCAGCACCCAAGGGGACAGGGTATATGGTGAGCAGTTCTTC | CASTQGDRVYGEQFF
- | TRBJ2-5 | - | TRBV5-4 | TGTGCCAGCAGCTTACAGAAAGAGACCCAGTACTTC | CASSLQKETQYF
- | TRBJ2-3 | - | TRBV19 | TGTGCCAGTAGTGCTCAGGGGATTGTTGCAGATACGCAGTATTTT | CASSAQGIVADTQYF
TRBD1 | TRBJ1-2 | - | TRBV29-1 | TGCAGCGTTGAACCCGCTCGGGAACAGGGGGGTGGCTACACCTTC | CSVEPAREQGGGYTF
TRBD2 | TRBJ2-1 | - | TRBV4-3 | TGCGCCAGCAGCCAAGTTAGCGGGGCCTACAATGAGCAGTTCTTC | CASSQVSGAYNEQFF
- | TRBJ2-5 | - | TRBV9 | TGTGCCAGCAGCGTAGACGGAGGCTTACAAGAGACCCAGTACTTC | CASSVDGGLQETQYF
- | TRBJ1-3 | - | TRBV11-2 | TGTGCCAGCAGCTTATTCTCGCTTTCAGGCGTGGATGCTGGAAACACCATATATTTT | CASSLFSLSGVDAGNTIYF
TRBD1 | TRBJ1-2 | - | TRBV7-9 | TGTGCCAGCAGGAGGACAGGGGGAACGGGTGGCTACACCTTC | CASRRTGGTGGYTF
TRBD1 | TRBJ1-1 | - | TRBV5-4 | TGTGCCAGCAGGACAAGGACAGGCATGAACACTGAAGCTTTCTTT | CASRTRTGMNTEAFF
- | TRBJ1-1 | - | TRBV5-8 | TGTGCCAGCAGACCTCCGGGGAAGAACACTGAAGCTTTCTTT | CASRPPGKNTEAFF
- | TRBJ1-1 | - | TRBV6-5 | TGTGCCAGCAGTCCCCAGGCAGGAAGGAACACTGAAGCTTTCTTT | CASSPQAGRNTEAFF
- | TRBJ2-2 | once | TRBV19 | TGTGCCAGTAGTTCAGGGGTAAACACCGGGGAGCTGTTTTTT | CASSSGVNTGELFF
TRBD1 | TRBJ1-6 | - | TRBV11-2 | TGTGCCAGCAGCCCCCCGCGTTGGACAGGAAGGAATTCACCCCTCCACTTT | CASSPPRWTGRNSPLHF
TRBD2 | TRBJ2-1 | - | TRBV19 | TGTGCCAGTAGTACTAGCGGGGGGTACAATGAGCAGTTCTTC | CASSTSGGYNEQFF
- | TRBJ2-1 | - | TRBV2 | TGTGCCAGCCCTGGGGCAGAGAGAAATGAGCAGTTCTTC | CASPGAERNEQFF
TRBD1 | TRBJ2-7 | - | TRBV5-1 | TGCGCCAGCAGCCCCCGGGACAGGGCCTACGAGCAGTACTTC | CASSPRDRAYEQYF
- | TRBJ1-2 | - | TRBV5-4 | TGTGCCAGCCCCTCCAATGACAGGAAGGGGGAAAGCTACACCTTC | CASPSNDRKGESYTF
- | TRBJ1-3 | - | TRBV6-5 | TGTGCCAGCAGTTACTCGCAGGGCAGCTCTGGAAACACCATATATTTT | CASSYSQGSSGNTIYF
- | TRBJ1-5 | - | TRBV27 | TGTGCCAGCAGCGAACTCCGAATGGGGGCGCGGAAGGCCTTCAATCAGCCCCAGCATTTT | CASSELRMGARKAFNQPQHF
- | TRBJ1-1 | few | TRBV18 | TGTGCCAGCTCACAACAGGGATGGGGTAACACTGAAGCTTTCTTT | CASSQQGWGNTEAFF
- | TRBJ1-2 | - | TRBV5-4 | TGTGCCAGCAGCTTAGATGAGAACTATGGCTACACCTTC | CASSLDENYGYTF
- | TRBJ1-2 | - | TRBV27 | TGTGCCAGCAGGGAGGGGAGCTATGGCTACACCTTC | CASREGSYGYTF
- | TRBJ1-2 | few | TRBV5-1 | TGCGCCAGCAGCCCTACATCATCACAGGGAAGCACCTTC | CASSPTSSQGSTF
- | TRBJ1-1 | - | TRBV6-5 | TGTGCCAGCTTACCACTCGAGGGGGTTTTGTTAGCTTTCTTT | CASLPLEGVLLAFF
- | TRBJ1-1 | - | TRBV5-4 | TGTGCCAGCAGCTTATCCGTGAACACTGAAGCTTTCTTT | CASSLSVNTEAFF
- | TRBJ2-2 | - | TRBV27 | TGTGCCAGCAGTCTCACAGGAGTCGGGGAGCTGTTTTTT | CASSLTGVGELFF
TRBD1 | TRBJ2-7 | - | TRBV7-7 | TGTGCTAGCAGCTTAGACAGGGGGCTCGAGCAGTACTTC | CASSLDRGLEQYF
- | TRBJ1-5 | few | TRBV4-1 | TGCGCCAGCAGCCAAAGTTTAATACAGGGTTTCAATCAGCCCCAGCATTTT | CASSQSLIQGFNQPQHF
TRBD1 | TRBJ1-4 | - | TRBV7-9 | TGTGCCAGCACCCCACTCCGGGGACAGGGTAATGAAAAACTGTTTTTT | CASTPLRGQGNEKLFF
TRBD1 | TRBJ1-1 | - | TRBV19 | TGTGCCAGTAGTCGTCAGGGGGCGAGGATGAACACTGAAGCTTTCTTT | CASSRQGARMNTEAFF
TRBD1 | TRBJ2-7 | - | TRBV11-2 | TGTGCCAGCAGCCTCGACAGGGGCGAGCAGTACTTC | CASSLDRGEQYF
TRBD2 | TRBJ2-1 | few | TRBV11-2 | TGTGCCAGCAGCGCGGGACTAGCGGGGGGGCCTGGTGAGCAGTTCTTC | CASSAGLAGGPGEQFF
- | TRBJ2-1 | - | TRBV30 | TGTGCCTGGAGTGCGACAAAGGTCCTCCCCCATGAGCAGTTCTTC | CAWSATKVLPHEQFF
- | TRBJ1-4 | - | TRBV6-5 | TGTGCCAGCAGGCTCGCTCCAGGGGAAAAACTGTTTTTT | CASRLAPGEKLFF
- | TRBJ2-5 | - | TRBV29-1 | TGCAGCGTTGGGCGGGGCGGGGTTGCGGAGACCCAGTACTTC | CSVGRGGVAETQYF
- | TRBJ2-7 | - | TRBV6-1 | TGTGCCAGCAGTGGGGATTGGGAGCTCTCCTACGAGCAGTACTTC | CASSGDWELSYEQYF
TRBD1 | TRBJ1-2 | - | TRBV27 | TGTGCCAGCAGTGTAGCCGGGACAGGGGTAGGCTACACCTTC | CASSVAGTGVGYTF
TRBD2 | TRBJ2-1 | - | TRBV6-4 | TGTGCCAGCAGTGACTCTAGCGGGGGGGCCAATGAGCAGTTCTTC | CASSDSSGGANEQFF
TRBD1 | TRBJ2-5 | - | TRBV19 | TGTGCCAGTAGTCCCCGACGGGGACAGGGAGAGGAGACCCAGTACTTC | CASSPRRGQGEETQYF
- | TRBJ2-5 | once | TRBV4-1 | TGCGCCAGCAGCCAGATCTGGACGGACAAAGAGACCCAGTACTTC | CASSQIWTDKETQYF
TRBD1 | TRBJ1-4 | - | TRBV2 | TGTGCCAGCAGGCCTGACAGGGCAACTAATGAAAAACTGTTTTTT | CASRPDRATNEKLFF
- | TRBJ2-2 | once | TRBV5-1 | TGCGCCAGCAGCTGGGCGGGACAGATCACCGGGGAGCTGTTTTTT | CASSWAGQITGELFF
- | TRBJ1-3 | - | TRBV7-9 | TGTGCCACAGAGGGAGTGAACTCTGGAAACACCATATATTTT | CATEGVNSGNTIYF
- | TRBJ1-4 | - | TRBV9 | TGTGCCAGCAGCGTAGTGCCGGGGTTTAATGAAAAACTGTTTTTT | CASSVVPGFNEKLFF